The 30 T cell receptor beta chains below come from one sample, sequenced in a study of cytomegalovirus exposure and HLA in healthy donors. Researchers ran the PCR with 60 Vbeta and 13 Jbeta primers. Sequenced by immunoSEQ multiplex PCR; TCRdb stores in-frame clones only, minus some. The sample includes 130,000 to 150,000 clones, roughly 76% seen only once; the top ten take approximately 15%. The source material was PBMCs. The receptors derive from a human donor in good health.

This rearrangement joins TRBV9 to TRBJ1-2; 10 positions match TRBD1. The V gene's germline CDR1 is SGDLS and CDR2 YYNGEE. Trimming cost V 7 bases and J 8 bases; bases outside gene matches: 5. There are 12 residues in the CDR3. Here the CDR3 reads CASRDRGRGYTF. The CDR3 nucleotides are TGTGCCAGCCGGGACAGGGGTAGAGGCTACACCTTC.

The rearrangement uses TRBV4-1 and TRBJ2-5; tentative D call: TRBD1 (8 bases). CDR3 length equals 14 residues. From germline, CDR1 is MGHRA and CDR2 YSYEKL. Trimming took 6 bases from V and 7 from J, leaving 18 bases between them. CDR3 residues: CASRSVDREGTQYF. The CDR3 nucleotides are TGCGCCAGCAGATCCGTGGACAGGGAGGGGACCCAGTACTTC.

The J gene is TRBJ2-7, the V gene TRBV11-2, with a possible D match to TRBD1 (5 bases). V lost 7 bases, J lost 4 bases, and 26 bases lay in between. The CDR3 extends over 17 amino acids. Germline-derived CDR1 and CDR2 are SGHAT and FQNNGV. CDR3 sequence reads: CASTPVERQTLWYEQYF. CDR3 coding DNA: TGTGCCAGCACCCCAGTCGAGCGACAGACCCTTTGGTACGAGCAGTACTTC.

The chain is built from TRBV11-2 and TRBJ2-2; D is unclear. V lost 1 base and J lost 7, with 16 bases in between. The CDR3 consists of 16 residues. The germline CDR1 and CDR2 sequences are SGHAT and FQNNGV. The CDR3 reads CASSLVAVPFFGELFF. CDR3 in DNA: TGTGCCAGCAGCTTAGTGGCAGTACCTTTCTTCGGGGAGCTGTTTTTT.

The J gene is TRBJ2-5, the V gene TRBV6-6, with 9 bases lining up with TRBD2. The CDR3 has 14 residues. The V segment lost 8 bases and the J segment 5 bases; nucleotides outside the gene matches: 9. Germline CDR1 is MNHNY and CDR2 is SVGAGI (reference sequence). The CDR3 loop is CASLTGGRGETQYF. The CDR3 DNA sequence: TGTGCCAGCCTCACTGGCGGGAGGGGCGAGACCCAGTACTTC.

The genes are TRBV7-9 and TRBJ2-1, with 8 bases aligning to TRBD2. The CDR3 loop spans 17 amino acids. Looked up from germline, CDR1 is SEHNR and CDR2 is FQNEAQ (reference sequence). Germline trimming cut 1 base from V and 4 bases from J; bases unmatched to any gene: 9. CDR3 loop: CASSLGYAGGAYNEQFF. The CDR3 DNA is TGTGCCAGCAGCTTAGGGTACGCCGGGGGGGCATACAATGAGCAGTTCTTC.

The chain employs TRBV10-3 and TRBJ2-2; 11 bases match TRBD2. The CDR3 contains 14 residues. Germline loops: CDR1 ENHRY, CDR2 SYGVKD. The trim removed 10 bases at V and 1 base at J, leaving 2 bases unmatched. In nucleotides, the CDR3 is TGTGCCACCCTAGCGGGAGGGAACACCGGGGAGCTGTTTTTT. Its translation is CATLAGGNTGELFF.

In nucleotides, the CDR3 is TGCGCCAGCAGCTTCGGACAGGGAACAGATACGCAGTATTTT. Its protein is CASSFGQGTDTQYF. This sequence joins TRBV5-1 and TRBJ2-3; 8 positions match TRBD1. Germline lookup yields CDR1 SGHRS and CDR2 YFSETQ. J gave up 3 bases and V 2 bases, and 2 bases lay outside the gene matches. The CDR3 has 14 residues. Complete variable domain (other parts from reference TRBV5-1 and TRBJ2-3): KAGVTQTPRYLIKTRGQQVTLSCSPISGHRSVSWYQQTPGQGLQFLFEYFSETQRNKGNFPGRFSGRQFSNSRSEMNVSTLELGDSALYLCASSFGQGTDTQYFGPGTRLTVL.

A single count supports this clone. This chain links TRBV7-3 with TRBJ2-5; TRBD1 matches at 9 bases. The CDR3 loop spans 14 amino acids. Germline assignment: CDR1 SGHTA and CDR2 FQGTGA. The V segment lost 5 bases and the J segment 2 bases; nucleotides outside the gene matches: 3. Here the CDR3 DNA reads TGTGCCAGCAGCCGACAGGGGGGGCAAGAGACCCAGTACTTC. It codes for CASSRQGGQETQYF.

This clone has only a few counts. The CDR3 DNA reads as TGTGCCAGCAGCTTAAGCGGGGATAGGGACGAGCAGTACTTC. Translating gives CASSLSGDRDEQYF. The chain couples TRBV7-3 to TRBJ2-7, with D maybe TRBD2 (6 bases). The V and J ends lost 1 base and 5 bases respectively, with 12 bases between them. The CDR3 contains 14 residues. CDR1 is SGHTA, CDR2 FQGTGA, per germline.

The rearrangement joins TRBV10-3 to TRBJ2-1; 10 bases line up with TRBD2. The CDR3 covers 14 residues. Trimming took 7 bases from V and 8 from J; bases not matched to a gene: 8. Germline CDR1 and CDR2: ENHRY and SYGVKD. CDR3: CAIKGTSEGDEQFF. The DNA for the CDR3 is TGTGCCATCAAAGGGACTAGCGAGGGGGATGAGCAGTTCTTC.

This chain joins TRBV5-6 and TRBJ2-5, with D perhaps matching TRBD1 (5 bases). Germline V lookup: CDR1 SGHDT, CDR2 YYEEEE. The CDR3 has 13 amino acids. The germline V and J ends were trimmed by 0 bases and 4 bases, with 7 bases remaining between them. CDR3 nucleotide sequence: TGTGCCAGCAGCTTGGAGGGGCTAGAGACCCAGTACTTC. It yields the protein CASSLEGLETQYF.

The chain combines TRBV7-2 with TRBJ1-2; D might be TRBD1 (6 bases). V lost 8 bases, J lost 2 bases, and 12 bases lay in between. Germline CDR1 and CDR2: SGHTA and FQGNSA. The CDR3 sequence is 13 residues long. CDR3 coding DNA: TGTGCCAGCCGTGGACAGACAAACTATGGCTACACCTTC. Amino acid sequence: CASRGQTNYGYTF.

The chain has TRBV5-6 and TRBJ2-1; no reliable D call. V was trimmed by 7 bases and J by 1 base, leaving 12 bases between them. This CDR3 has 14 residues. Per the germline V gene, CDR1 is SGHDT and CDR2 is YYEEEE. This CDR3 reads CASLFSTSYNEQFF. The CDR3 coding sequence is TGTGCCAGCCTTTTCTCAACATCCTACAATGAGCAGTTCTTC.

This clone was counted a few times. This chain joins TRBV7-6 and TRBJ2-1, with TRBD1 identical over 11 bases. The CDR3 has 13 residues. Per germline, CDR1 SGHVS and CDR2 FNYEAQ. V was clipped by 4 bases and J by 8 bases; unmatched bases: 1. The CDR3 reads CASSWTGGDEQFF. Written as DNA, the CDR3 is TGTGCCAGCAGCTGGACAGGGGGCGATGAGCAGTTCTTC.

The chain joins TRBV7-9 to TRBJ1-2; D is uncertain. V dropped 3 bases and J dropped 0 bases, with 17 bases sitting between them. The CDR3 totals 17 residues. The germline gives CDR1 SEHNR, CDR2 FQNEAQ (reference sequence). The CDR3 DNA follows: TGTGCCAGCAGCTTCTCTCCTGGTGAGGAAGCTAACTATGGCTACACCTTC. It codes for CASSFSPGEEANYGYTF.

In DNA form, the CDR3 reads TGTGCCAGCAGTTCCGACAGGGGAACCTACAATGAGCAGTTCTTC. Translated, it gives CASSSDRGTYNEQFF. The rearrangement uses TRBV2 and TRBJ2-1, with 8 positions matching TRBD1. CDR1 and CDR2 from the germline V gene are SNHLY and FYNNEI. There are 15 residues in the CDR3. After removal of 5 bases from V and 2 bases from J, the junction contained 5 bases not matched to a gene.

This clone was counted once. This chain connects TRBV27 to TRBJ2-2; 7 bases line up with TRBD2. Germline CDR1 MNHEY, CDR2 SMNVEV (reference sequence). J lost 3 bases, V lost 5 bases, and 12 bases had no gene match. The CDR3 consists of 17 residues. The CDR3 nucleotides are TGTGCCAGCAGTCCTGACGCGGGAGCTTTGTACACCGGGGAGCTGTTTTTT. Amino acids: CASSPDAGALYTGELFF.

J is TRBJ1-2 and V is TRBV7-2, with TRBD1 identical over 8 bases. Germline V gene sequence: CDR1 SGHTA, CDR2 FQGNSA. Losses at the gene ends were 3 bases for V and 8 bases for J; bases not matched to a gene: 2. The CDR3 runs 12 residues. For the CDR3, the DNA is TGTGCCAGCAGCTTCACAGGGGGAGGCTACACCTTC. This translates into CASSFTGGGYTF.

This chain links TRBV10-3 with TRBJ2-2; 8 bases line up with TRBD1. Germline loops: CDR1 ENHRY, CDR2 SYGVKD. There are 15 residues in the CDR3. Trimming at V came to 3 bases and at J to 6 bases, leaving 6 bases not matched to a gene. CDR3 sequence reads: CAISEDRGEAGELFF. The CDR3 DNA reads as TGTGCCATCAGTGAAGACAGGGGTGAAGCCGGGGAGCTGTTTTTT.

This clone was counted between two and nine times. J is TRBJ2-2 and V is TRBV5-1, with D maybe TRBD2 (5 bases). Germline V gene data show CDR1 as SGHRS and CDR2 as YFSETQ. Trimming stripped 6 bases from V and 4 bases from J, with 13 bases between. CDR3 size: 14 residues. The CDR3 DNA reads TGCGCCAGCACCCAAGGGCTAGCCACCGGGGAGCTGTTTTTT. It yields the protein CASTQGLATGELFF.

The rearrangement uses TRBV4-2 and TRBJ1-2; D is unresolved. V was shortened by 0 bases and J by 1 base, with 9 bases between the two germline ends. The CDR3 has 15 amino acids. Germline V gives CDR1 LGHNA, CDR2 YNFKEQ. Here the CDR3 DNA reads TGTGCCAGCAGCCAAGAAGTTCAGGTTAACTATGGCTACACCTTC. It is translated as CASSQEVQVNYGYTF.

V and J are TRBV5-1 and TRBJ2-3; 8 bases are shared with TRBD2. The germline gives CDR1 SGHRS, CDR2 YFSETQ. V lost 4 bases and J lost 0; bases outside the gene matches: 10. This CDR3 is built from 17 residues. This CDR3 is CASSVLPGGSSTDTQYF. The DNA for the CDR3 is TGCGCCAGCAGCGTCTTGCCGGGGGGGTCTAGCACAGATACGCAGTATTTT.

The V and J genes are TRBV19 and TRBJ1-5, with 8 positions matching TRBD1. Germline V gene sequence: CDR1 LNHDA, CDR2 SQIVND (reference sequence). The CDR3 is 15 amino acids. With 7 bases clipped from V and 6 bases from J, the junction kept 11 bases outside the gene matches. The CDR3: CASKLNLDRGQPQHF. As DNA, the CDR3 is TGTGCCAGTAAACTAAACCTAGACAGGGGTCAGCCCCAGCATTTT. Looking up the rest from reference TRBV19 and TRBJ1-5 gives the full variable domain: DGGITQSPKYLFRKEGQNVTLSCEQNLNHDAMYWYRQDPGQGLRLIYYSQIVNDFQKGDIAEGYSVSREKKESFPLTVTSAQKNPTAFYLCASKLNLDRGQPQHFGDGTRLSIL.

The chain joins TRBV7-9 to TRBJ2-3, with 10 positions matching TRBD1. There are 17 residues in the CDR3. CDR1 is SEHNR, CDR2 FQNEAQ, per germline (reference sequence). The V and J ends lost 1 base and 6 bases, in that order; junction bases with no gene match: 10. The CDR3, as DNA: TGTGCCAGCAGCTTAGGGGTACCTGGACAGGGGGTCGATACGCAGTATTTT. Protein sequence: CASSLGVPGQGVDTQYF.

V usage is TRBV7-3 and J usage is TRBJ1-1; no definite D call. V dropped 4 bases and J dropped 6 bases, with 15 bases sitting between them. This CDR3 has 14 residues. Germline lookup yields CDR1 SGHTA and CDR2 FQGTGA. This CDR3 is CASSSTGGRAEAFF. DNA for the CDR3: TGTGCCAGCAGCTCAACTGGAGGTCGGGCTGAAGCTTTCTTT. Complete variable domain (other parts from reference TRBV7-3 and TRBJ1-1): GAGVSQTPSNKVTEKGKYVELRCDPISGHTALYWYRQSLGQGPEFLIYFQGTGAADDSGLPNDRFFAVRPEGSVSTLKIQRTERGDSAVYLCASSSTGGRAEAFFGQGTRLTVV.

Regarding this clone: One junction end disagrees with the germline gene, perhaps due to a read error. This chain connects TRBV6-1 to TRBJ1-4; D may be TRBD1 (5 bases). This CDR3 is 15 amino acids long. CDR1 and CDR2 from the germline V gene are MNHNS and SASEGT. The chain's CDR3 is CASSRLRATNEKPFF. CDR3 coding DNA: TGTGCCAGCAGTAGACTCAGGGCAACTAATGAAAAACCGTTTTTT.

This clone came up a few times. The chain recombines TRBV6-4 with TRBJ2-2; D is possibly TRBD1 (6 bases). V lost 2 bases and J lost 3, with 7 bases in between. Germline lookup yields CDR1 MRHNA and CDR2 SNTAGT. This CDR3 is 14 amino acids long. The CDR3 spells CASSDEGDTGELFF. In DNA, the CDR3 is TGTGCCAGCAGTGACGAGGGGGACACCGGGGAGCTGTTTTTT.

The genes are TRBV7-8 and TRBJ1-3, with D perhaps TRBD1 (5 bases). From germline, CDR1 is SGHVS and CDR2 FQNEAQ. The length of the CDR3 is 16 residues. The V end was cut by 1 base, the J end by 2 bases, with 12 bases between. Here the CDR3 DNA reads TGTGCCAGCAGCTTAGACGAGACAGTGACTGGAAACACCATATATTTT. Its translation is CASSLDETVTGNTIYF.

This chain connects TRBV4-1 to TRBJ1-1; TRBD1 might be the D (5 bases). Per germline, CDR1 MGHRA and CDR2 YSYEKL. This CDR3 region has 13 residues. V dropped 4 bases and J dropped 3 bases, with 9 bases sitting between them. CDR3 protein: CASSLGQDTEAFF. The CDR3 coding sequence is TGCGCCAGCAGCCTTGGACAAGACACTGAAGCTTTCTTT.